The source of this T cell receptor beta chain is a study of early T cells in non-severe SARS-CoV-2 infection. Study details: Sequenced bulk RNA came from whole blood that was unsorted, and chains were unpaired.

TCRdb reprocessed the 5' RACE reads via MiXCR and lists one record per CDR3 protein. The sample consists of roughly 63,000 distinct CDR3 sequences, roughly 13% of them appearing once. In this sample, this clonotype turned up many times. The sequence was obtained from an adult who was a healthcare worker with PCR-confirmed SARS-CoV-2 infection or an uninfected control (not recorded which). Sequencing was performed on whole blood.

The DNA of the CDR3 is TGTGCCAGCAGCCCCCGGACAGATCACACCGGGGAGCTGTTTTTT. Residues: CASSPRTDHTGELFF. The rearrangement joins TRBV7-9 to TRBJ2-2; TRBD1 might be the D (6 bases). This CDR3 has 15 residues. Trimming took off 5 bases at V and 3 bases at J, with 13 bases between the two ends. Per germline, CDR1 SEHNR and CDR2 FQNEAQ (reference sequence). The full variable domain, with the rest looked up from reference TRBV7-9 and TRBJ2-2, is DTGVSQNPRHKITKRGQNVTFRCDPISEHNRLYWYRQTLGQGPEFLTYFQNEAQLEKSRLLSDRFSAERPKGSFSTLEIQRTEQGDSAMYLCASSPRTDHTGELFFGEGSRLTVL.